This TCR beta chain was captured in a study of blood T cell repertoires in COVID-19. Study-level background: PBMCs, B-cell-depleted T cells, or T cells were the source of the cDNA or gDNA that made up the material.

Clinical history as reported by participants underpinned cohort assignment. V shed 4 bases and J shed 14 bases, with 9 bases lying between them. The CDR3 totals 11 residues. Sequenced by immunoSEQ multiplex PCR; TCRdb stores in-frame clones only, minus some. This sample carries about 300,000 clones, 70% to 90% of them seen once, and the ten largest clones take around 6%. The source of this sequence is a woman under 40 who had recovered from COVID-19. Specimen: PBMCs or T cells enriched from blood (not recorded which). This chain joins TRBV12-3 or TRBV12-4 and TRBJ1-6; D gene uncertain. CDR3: CASSSVGALHF. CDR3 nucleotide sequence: TGTGCCAGCAGTTCGGTCGGGGCCCTCCACTTT.